Following are 28 T cell receptor beta chains from one sample sequenced in a study of PD-1 blockade in classical Hodgkin lymphoma. Time point given: cycle 4 day 1 (C4D1), after more than five weeks of nivolumab. Each patient experienced a relapse that followed autologous stem cell transplantation, and brentuximab vedotin exposure varied. Sequencing was performed with immunoSEQ multiplex PCR; in TCRdb, only in-frame clones are kept and a portion is missing. The table shows roughly 48,000 clones, with roughly 86% occurring only once. The source material was peripheral blood mononuclear cells (PBMCs), sampled before the fourth cycle of nivolumab. These receptors were taken from a human donor with classical Hodgkin lymphoma.

This chain joins TRBV7-8 and TRBJ1-1, with D unresolved. Germline values: CDR1 SGHVS, CDR2 FQNEAQ. The length of the CDR3 is 14 residues. The germline V and J ends were trimmed by 5 bases and 1 base, with 11 bases remaining between them. CDR3: CASSAQLSNTEAFF. The DNA for the CDR3 is TGTGCCAGCAGCGCACAACTCTCGAACACTGAAGCTTTCTTT.

A single count supports this clone. The rearrangement joins TRBV27 to TRBJ1-5; D possibly corresponds to TRBD1 (6 bases). Trimming stripped 3 bases from V and 2 bases from J, with 8 bases between. Per germline, CDR1 MNHEY and CDR2 SMNVEV (reference sequence). CDR3 size: 14 residues. CDR3 DNA sequence: TGTGCCAGCAGTTTGGGGGGCGGCAATCAGCCCCAGCATTTT. As protein: CASSLGGGNQPQHF.

V and J are TRBV13 and TRBJ2-5; D remains unclear. The CDR3 has 17 residues. From germline, CDR1 is PRHDT and CDR2 FYEKMQ (reference sequence). V was shortened by 6 bases and J by 0 bases, with 20 bases between the two germline ends. CDR3: CASSLAKIGYHQETQYF. The CDR3 nucleotides read TGTGCCAGCAGTTTGGCGAAGATCGGATACCACCAAGAGACCCAGTACTTC. The full variable domain, completed using reference TRBV13 and TRBJ2-5, is AAGVIQSPRHLIKEKRETATLKCYPIPRHDTVYWYQQGPGQDPQFLISFYEKMQSDKGSIPDRFSAQQFSDYHSELNMSSLELGDSALYFCASSLAKIGYHQETQYFGPGTRLLVL.

V gene TRBV28 combines with J gene TRBJ2-7, with 9 bases matching TRBD1. The CDR3 length is 17 residues. Germline V gene data show CDR1 as MDHEN and CDR2 as SYDVKM. J gave up 3 bases and V 4 bases, and 13 bases lay outside the gene matches. CDR3 DNA sequence: TGTGCCAGCAGTTACATTATTACAGGGGGCCAACACTACGAGCAGTACTTC. Protein product: CASSYIITGGQHYEQYF.

The chain combines TRBV7-6 with TRBJ2-1, with D maybe TRBD2 (6 bases). The germline V gene has CDR1 SGHVS and CDR2 FNYEAQ. V gave up 1 base and J gave up 0 bases, with 25 bases separating them. This CDR3 region has 21 residues. Here the CDR3 reads CASSLVIPTSSLGSSYNEQFF. The CDR3 DNA reads TGTGCCAGCAGCTTAGTAATCCCAACTAGCTCCCTTGGTAGCTCCTACAATGAGCAGTTCTTC.

The chain is built from TRBV28 and TRBJ1-2; D is possibly TRBD1 (6 bases). The length of the CDR3 is 17 residues. Germline V gives CDR1 MDHEN, CDR2 SYDVKM. V was cut by 5 bases and J by 8 bases, with 27 bases left in between. CDR3 sequence (DNA): TGTGCCAGCAGTAGTTTATCTACAGGGTTGGGCATTCGGGGCTACACCTTC. Translating gives CASSSLSTGLGIRGYTF.

The chain joins TRBV6-1 to TRBJ2-3; D tentatively fits TRBD1 or TRBD2 (5 bases each). Germline V gives CDR1 MNHNS, CDR2 SASEGT. V lost 3 bases and J lost 1, with 11 bases in between. The CDR3 totals 15 residues. The CDR3 loop is CASSDYGARTDTQYF. The CDR3 DNA sequence: TGTGCCAGCAGTGATTACGGGGCCCGCACAGATACGCAGTATTTT.

About this clone itself: Its ends do not fully match the called genes, so a read error is possible. This chain links TRBV4-1 with TRBJ2-5, with D unresolved. Germline V gives CDR1 MGHRA, CDR2 YSYEKL. The length of the CDR3 is 16 residues. CDR3 sequence reads: CASSQGYGVSQEAQYF. The CDR3 DNA follows: TGCGCCAGCAGCCAAGGATATGGGGTTTCTCAAGAGGCCCAGTACTTC.

The chain links TRBV5-1 to TRBJ2-1; 7 nucleotides match TRBD2. With 4 bases clipped from V and 0 bases from J, the junction kept 7 bases outside the gene matches. The germline CDR1 and CDR2 sequences are SGHRS and YFSETQ. This CDR3 is built from 16 residues. The CDR3 coding sequence is TGCGCCAGCAGCCCCGGACTAGAAAGCTCCTACAATGAGCAGTTCTTC. Amino acid sequence: CASSPGLESSYNEQFF.

The V gene is TRBV29-1, the J gene TRBJ1-5; no firm D call. The CDR3 extends over 13 amino acids. Germline V gene data show CDR1 as SQVTM and CDR2 as ANQGSEA. Deletions cut 4 bases from V and 4 bases from J, with 11 bases between. The DNA for the CDR3 is TGCAGCGTTGCCTCAGGCGTTAATCAGCCCCAGCATTTT. Translation: CSVASGVNQPQHF.

The chain links TRBV28 to TRBJ2-7; no definite D call. The germline V gene encodes CDR1 MDHEN and CDR2 SYDVKM. The CDR3 runs to 13 residues. Trimming took 3 bases from V and 1 from J, leaving 7 bases between them. The CDR3 nucleotides are TGTGCCAGCAGTTTGGCAGAGTCCTACGAGCAGTACTTC. It codes for CASSLAESYEQYF.

The chain recombines TRBV18 with TRBJ2-6; 10 nucleotides agree with TRBD2. The ends lost 4 bases at V and 4 bases at J; junction bases unmatched: 19. CDR1 and CDR2 from the germline V gene are KGHSH and LQKENI. CDR3 length: 21 residues. CDR3 protein: CASSRGSGAATSGTGANVLTF. CDR3 nucleotides: TGTGCCAGCTCACGGGGGTCGGGGGCAGCAACTAGCGGGACCGGGGCCAACGTCCTGACTTTC.

This clone has only one observation. The chain carries TRBV11-3 and TRBJ2-2; 8 nucleotides align to TRBD1. V was pared by 5 bases and J by 1 base, with 6 bases of the junction left unmatched. Looked up from germline, CDR1 is SGHNT and CDR2 is YENEEA. The CDR3 extends over 16 amino acids. CDR3 sequence: CASSTPGTGNTGELFF. Here the CDR3 DNA reads TGTGCCAGCAGCACCCCCGGGACAGGGAACACCGGGGAGCTGTTTTTT. Variable domain in full (rest from reference TRBV11-3 and TRBJ2-2): EAGVVQSPRYKIIEKKQPVAFWCNPISGHNTLYWYLQNLGQGPELLIRYENEEAVDDSQLPKDRFSAERLKGVDSTLKIQPAELGDSAVYLCASSTPGTGNTGELFFGEGSRLTVL.

This rearrangement joins TRBV7-8 to TRBJ2-3; tentatively, D is TRBD1 (6 bases). The CDR3 spans 16 residues. Germline CDR1 reads SGHVS; CDR2 reads FQNEAQ. V lost 7 bases, J lost 0 bases, and 17 bases lay in between. In DNA form, the CDR3 reads TGTGCCAGCAACCTACTACAGGGTACAAGCACAGATACGCAGTATTTT. Translated, it gives CASNLLQGTSTDTQYF.

The chain recombines TRBV29-1 with TRBJ1-3, with 12 bases aligning to TRBD1. The CDR3 spans 14 residues. J lost 4 bases, V lost 6 bases, and 4 bases had no gene match. Germline V gene lookup returns CDR1 SQVTM and CDR2 ANQGSEA. In DNA form, the CDR3 reads TGCAGCGTGACCGGGACAGGGGGCGGAAACACCATATATTTT. Translating gives CSVTGTGGGNTIYF.

This rearrangement joins TRBV7-3 to TRBJ2-5; the match to TRBD1 covers 10 bases. Unmatched junction bases numbered 5, after V lost 2 bases and J lost 5 bases. The length of the CDR3 is 15 residues. Germline V gene data show CDR1 as SGHTA and CDR2 as FQGTGA. The chain's CDR3 is CASSLGQGVMETQYF. CDR3 nucleotide sequence: TGTGCCAGCAGCTTAGGACAGGGGGTGATGGAGACCCAGTACTTC.

The chain carries TRBV28 and TRBJ2-1, with D perhaps TRBD2 (6 bases). CDR1 is MDHEN and CDR2 is SYDVKM in the germline V gene. The CDR3 covers 11 residues. Trimming left V 5 bases short and J 12 bases short, with 11 bases between. CDR3 nucleotide sequence: TGTGCCAGCAGTCCGCGGGGAGTGCAGTTCTTC. Translated, it gives CASSPRGVQFF. Looking up the rest from reference TRBV28 and TRBJ2-1 gives the full variable domain: DVKVTQSSRYLVKRTGEKVFLECVQDMDHENMFWYRQDPGLGLRLIYFSYDVKMKEKGDIPEGYSVSREKKERFSLILESASTNQTSMYLCASSPRGVQFFGPGTRLTVL.

The chain carries TRBV19 and TRBJ2-2; TRBD1 or TRBD2 may be the D gene (5 bases each). Germline lookup yields CDR1 LNHDA and CDR2 SQIVND (reference sequence). The ends were cut back, 7 bases at V and 4 bases at J, with 10 bases in the middle. This CDR3 is 13 amino acids long. The CDR3 loop is CASTSGSTGELFF. Here the CDR3 DNA reads TGTGCCAGTACATCAGGGAGCACCGGGGAGCTGTTTTTT.

The V and J genes are TRBV6-5 and TRBJ1-2; D is unresolved. The CDR3 covers 16 residues. The germline gives CDR1 MNHEY, CDR2 SVGAGI. V dropped 2 bases and J dropped 3 bases, with 16 bases sitting between them. CDR3 nucleotides: TGTGCCAGCAGTTACCGGGTGTGGCCCGGCGACTATGGCTACACCTTC. As protein: CASSYRVWPGDYGYTF.

The CDR3 nucleotides read TGTGCCAGCAGCCCGAAGGGACAGGGGTGGGATCAGCCCCAGCATTTT. Its translation: CASSPKGQGWDQPQHF. V usage is TRBV7-3 and J usage is TRBJ1-5; 10 bases match TRBD1. Trimming at V came to 5 bases and at J to 5 bases, leaving 9 bases not matched to a gene. Germline V gives CDR1 SGHTA, CDR2 FQGTGA. CDR3 length: 16 residues.

This sequence joins TRBV12-5 and TRBJ2-1; tentatively, D is TRBD2 (7 bases). CDR1 LGHNT and CDR2 FRNRAP come from the germline V gene. V was pared by 4 bases and J by 5 bases, with 12 bases between. This CDR3 has 14 residues. Here the CDR3 DNA reads TGTGCTAGTGGTTCCCCGGGGGGCGACAATGAGCAGTTCTTC. Translation: CASGSPGGDNEQFF.

V gene TRBV7-2 combines with J gene TRBJ1-1; 9 bases line up with TRBD1. Germline V gene data show CDR1 as SGHTA and CDR2 as FQGNSA. The CDR3 runs to 14 residues. J gave up 5 bases and V 5 bases, and 6 bases lay outside the gene matches. CDR3 sequence (DNA): TGTGCCAGCAGCCCAAACAGGGGGCTTACTGAAGCTTTCTTT. It yields the protein CASSPNRGLTEAFF.

This clone is labeled as medium-sized. This chain connects TRBV9 to TRBJ2-3; 9 bases are shared with TRBD2. The V and J ends lost 0 bases and 0 bases, in that order; junction bases with no gene match: 2. Germline loops: CDR1 SGDLS, CDR2 YYNGEE. This CDR3 has 16 amino acids. The CDR3 loop is CASSVVAGVSTDTQYF. CDR3 DNA sequence: TGTGCCAGCAGCGTAGTAGCGGGGGTAAGCACAGATACGCAGTATTTT.

V is TRBV2 and J is TRBJ2-2; 8 bases fit TRBD2. V trimming: 8 bases; J trimming: 3 bases; junction bases outside the gene matches: 11. The germline gives CDR1 SNHLY, CDR2 FYNNEI. The CDR3 runs 16 residues. DNA for the CDR3: TGTGCCAGCCTAAGTGCGGGAGGCCCCTACACCGGGGAGCTGTTTTTT. Encoded protein: CASLSAGGPYTGELFF.

This chain joins TRBV5-5 and TRBJ2-3, with 10 bases fitting TRBD1. V shed 4 bases, J shed 0 bases, and the junction held 5 bases outside the gene matches. This CDR3 is built from 16 residues. Germline V CDR1 and CDR2: SGHKS, YYEKEE (reference sequence). The CDR3 reads CASSLGQGVSTDTQYF. The CDR3 DNA is TGTGCCAGCAGCCTAGGACAGGGGGTAAGCACAGATACGCAGTATTTT.

This chain links TRBV28 with TRBJ1-4, with TRBD1 identical over 9 bases. The CDR3 runs to 15 residues. From germline, CDR1 is MDHEN and CDR2 SYDVKM. The ends lost 5 bases at V and 7 bases at J; junction bases unmatched: 8. For the CDR3, the DNA is TGTGCCAGCAGTGTCGGACAGGGGAGCAGTGAAAAACTGTTTTTT. It encodes CASSVGQGSSEKLFF.

This clone was counted a single time. Other nucleotide sequences in the sample specify the same CDR3. This rearrangement joins TRBV5-1 to TRBJ2-7; D unclear. Germline CDR1 is SGHRS and CDR2 is YFSETQ. The CDR3 is 13 residues long. Between the trimmed V and J ends, which lost 2 bases and 2 bases, there was a span of 8 bases. CDR3 amino acids: CASSLDGTYEQYF. For the CDR3, the DNA is TGCGCCAGCAGCTTAGACGGAACCTACGAGCAGTACTTC.

V usage is TRBV7-8 and J usage is TRBJ1-2; 11 bases line up with TRBD1. The germline CDR1 and CDR2 sequences are SGHVS and FQNEAQ. The junction had 9 bases not matched to a gene; V was cut back by 5 bases and J by 4 bases. The CDR3 extends over 16 amino acids. The CDR3 DNA follows: TGTGCCAGCAGCCCAAACCTCGGGACAGGGGGCTATGGCTACACCTTC. Encoded protein: CASSPNLGTGGYGYTF.